These 32 T cell receptor beta chains were sequenced from one sample in a study of blood T cell repertoires in COVID-19. The assay was immunoSEQ multiplex PCR, and TCRdb's table has in-frame clones only and misses some. The table includes 55,000 to 70,000 clones, 80% to 90% detected once. Source material: peripheral blood. The receptors shown here come from a woman aged 18-35 years with acute or convalescent COVID-19.

The V and J genes are TRBV19 and TRBJ1-2, with TRBD1 matching 9 bases. Germline trimming cut 4 bases from V and 6 bases from J; bases unmatched to any gene: 12. CDR1 and CDR2 from the germline V gene are LNHDA and SQIVND (reference sequence). The CDR3 is 16 amino acids. CDR3 region: CASSTVNRGLRNGYTF. CDR3 sequence (DNA): TGTGCCAGTAGTACTGTTAACAGGGGGCTTCGGAATGGCTACACCTTC.

This clone was seen a handful of times. A junction boundary mismatches the germline segment, possibly from a read error. The V and J genes are TRBV7-2 and TRBJ2-5; 13 nucleotides agree with TRBD2. CDR3 length: 14 residues. In germline, CDR1 is SGHTA, CDR2 FQGNSA. As DNA, the CDR3 is TGTGCCAGCAGCCGTGGACTAGCGGGAGAACCGGTCGACTTC. Translating gives CASSRGLAGEPVDF. Supplemented by reference TRBV7-2 and TRBJ2-5, the full variable domain reads GAGVSQSPSNKVTEKGKDVELRCDPISGHTALYWYRQSLGQGLEFLIYFQGNSAPDKSGLPSDRFSAERTGGSVSTLTIQRTQQEDSAVYLCASSRGLAGEPVDFGPGTRLLVL.

This clone was observed a single time. The V and J genes are TRBV6-5 and TRBJ2-5, with 10 bases fitting TRBD1. The CDR3 loop spans 15 amino acids. V shed 6 bases and J 5 bases; nucleotides not matched to a gene: 9. Germline V lookup: CDR1 MNHEY, CDR2 SVGAGI. CDR3 nucleotide sequence: TGTGCCAGCAGCACCACCCGGGACAGGGGTGAGACCCAGTACTTC. Translation: CASSTTRDRGETQYF.

The rearrangement joins TRBV18 to TRBJ1-3; no clear D gene. Germline CDR1 reads KGHSH; CDR2 reads LQKENI. The germline V and J ends were trimmed by 3 bases and 2 bases, with 14 bases remaining between them. The CDR3 is made up of 16 amino acids. The DNA for the CDR3 is TGTGCCAGCTCACCCGCAGGAAAGGTAGCTGGAAACACCATATATTTT. Its protein is CASSPAGKVAGNTIYF.

The gene calls are TRBV19 and TRBJ2-7; 9 positions match TRBD2. The CDR3 has 15 amino acids. The J segment lost 4 bases and the V segment lost 3 bases, leaving 7 bases of the junction unmatched. Germline values: CDR1 LNHDA, CDR2 SQIVND (reference sequence). The CDR3 protein is CASSIQAGGRYEQYF. CDR3 coding DNA: TGTGCCAGTAGTATCCAAGCGGGAGGCCGGTACGAGCAGTACTTC.

The chain carries TRBV5-4 and TRBJ2-1; D not certain. The germline CDR1 and CDR2 sequences are SGHNT and YYREEE (reference sequence). This CDR3 is built from 11 residues. V was shortened by 4 bases and J by 5 bases, with 4 bases between the two germline ends. CDR3: CASSINNEQFF. DNA for the CDR3: TGTGCCAGCAGCATCAACAATGAGCAGTTCTTC.

This chain links TRBV6-1 with TRBJ2-5; D unclear. Germline V gene sequence: CDR1 MNHNS, CDR2 SASEGT. The ends were cut back, 2 bases at V and 0 bases at J, with 7 bases in the middle. The CDR3 covers 14 residues. CDR3 DNA sequence: TGTGCCAGCAGTGAATGGCAGGACCAAGAGACCCAGTACTTC. This encodes CASSEWQDQETQYF.

This clone was seen a few times. The rearrangement links TRBV7-9 to TRBJ1-2; TRBD1 agrees at 9 bases. CDR3 length equals 15 residues. Trimming at V came to 4 bases and at J to 4 bases, leaving 7 bases not matched to a gene. Per the germline V gene, CDR1 is SEHNR and CDR2 is FQNEAQ (reference sequence). In nucleotides, the CDR3 is TGTGCCAGCAGCTCCGGACAGGGGATTAGCTATGGCTACACCTTC. Translated: CASSSGQGISYGYTF.

CDR3 DNA: TGTGCCAGCAGCTTACTACAGGGGGATGAGCAGTTCTTC. Translation gives CASSLLQGDEQFF. V and J are TRBV7-9 and TRBJ2-1; 8 bases agree with TRBD1. The V and J ends lost 2 bases and 8 bases, in that order; junction bases with no gene match: 2. Germline-derived CDR1 and CDR2 are SEHNR and FQNEAQ (reference sequence). This CDR3 has 13 residues.

This clone was counted a few times. The chain employs TRBV2 and TRBJ2-7; D is possibly TRBD1 (8 bases). In germline, CDR1 is SNHLY, CDR2 FYNNEI. V dropped 7 bases and J dropped 1 base, with 17 bases sitting between them. This CDR3 has 15 residues. The CDR3 coding sequence is TGTGCCAGCAAACAGGGGGGAGGGAATTCCTACGAGCAGTACTTC. It yields the protein CASKQGGGNSYEQYF. Full variable domain (outside the CDR3, taken from reference TRBV2 and TRBJ2-7): EPEVTQTPSHQVTQMGQEVILRCVPISNHLYFYWYRQILGQKVEFLVSFYNNEISEKSEIFDDQFSVERPDGSNFTLKIRSTKLEDSAMYFCASKQGGGNSYEQYFGPGTRLTVT.

The rearrangement joins TRBV2 to TRBJ2-1; no firm D call. From germline, CDR1 is SNHLY and CDR2 FYNNEI. Trimming removed 6 bases at V and 1 base at J, with 13 bases between. This CDR3 contains 15 residues. The CDR3 nucleotides read TGTGCCAGCAGAGAATCGACACAATCCTACAATGAGCAGTTCTTC. It specifies CASRESTQSYNEQFF.

The chain couples TRBV30 to TRBJ1-3, with a tentative D call TRBD1 (5 bases). The CDR3 runs to 14 residues. Trimming stripped 3 bases from V and 0 bases from J, with 9 bases between. Germline loops: CDR1 GTSNPN, CDR2 SVGIG (reference sequence). The CDR3, as DNA: TGTGCCTGGAGAGCTCAGGGCTCTGGAAACACCATATATTTT. This gives the protein CAWRAQGSGNTIYF.

The gene calls are TRBV9 and TRBJ2-7; D may be TRBD2 (6 bases). The CDR3 extends over 13 amino acids. Per germline, CDR1 SGDLS and CDR2 YYNGEE. Trimming shortened V by 5 bases and J by 6 bases, and 15 bases separated the two germline ends. The CDR3 nucleotides read TGTGCCAGCAGTCCGGGGGAACCCGGCGAGCAGTACTTC. It is translated as CASSPGEPGEQYF.

In its sample, this clone was seen once. The gene calls are TRBV6-2 or TRBV6-3 and TRBJ1-1; 11 nucleotides line up with TRBD1. CDR3 length: 16 residues. Trimming at V came to 2 bases and at J to 1 base, leaving 3 bases not matched to a gene. Germline V lookup: CDR1 MNHEY, CDR2 SVGEGT. Here the CDR3 DNA reads TGTGCCAGCAGTTACCGGGACAGGGGGACGAACACTGAAGCTTTCTTT. Translation: CASSYRDRGTNTEAFF.

The chain has TRBV7-9 and TRBJ2-2, with 7 bases that match TRBD1. The CDR3 covers 14 residues. V lost 4 bases, J lost 3 bases, and 2 bases stayed unmatched. Germline V gene sequence: CDR1 SEHNR, CDR2 FQNEAQ (reference sequence). CDR3 sequence reads: CASSSQGYTGELFF. CDR3 in DNA: TGTGCCAGCAGCTCACAGGGGTACACCGGGGAGCTGTTTTTT.

V and J are TRBV2 and TRBJ1-1; TRBD1 matches at 8 bases. V lost 6 bases, J lost 5 bases, and 5 bases stayed unmatched. CDR3 length: 13 residues. Germline V gene data show CDR1 as SNHLY and CDR2 as FYNNEI. CDR3: CASRDRVTTEAFF. For the CDR3, the DNA is TGTGCCAGCAGGGACAGGGTTACGACTGAAGCTTTCTTT. Filled out from reference TRBV2 and TRBJ1-1, the complete variable domain reads EPEVTQTPSHQVTQMGQEVILRCVPISNHLYFYWYRQILGQKVEFLVSFYNNEISEKSEIFDDQFSVERPDGSNFTLKIRSTKLEDSAMYFCASRDRVTTEAFFGQGTRLTVV.

The chain is built from TRBV7-8 and TRBJ2-7; 7 bases agree with TRBD2. V shed 4 bases and J 7 bases; nucleotides not matched to a gene: 10. Germline V gene data show CDR1 as SGHVS and CDR2 as FQNEAQ. The CDR3 totals 14 residues. CDR3 loop: CASSSRGDGLEQYF. CDR3 nucleotides: TGTGCCAGCAGCTCCCGGGGGGACGGCTTGGAGCAGTACTTC.

CDR3 DNA: TGTGCCAGCATCCTGCGGGGGGCGGCTGAAGCTTTCTTT. Protein product: CASILRGAAEAFF. V and J are TRBV6-5 and TRBJ1-1; possibly TRBD1 for D (6 bases). V was cut by 7 bases and J by 6 bases, with 15 bases left in between. The CDR3 contains 13 residues. The V gene's germline CDR1 is MNHEY and CDR2 SVGAGI.

The chain uses TRBV6-6 and TRBJ2-2; 8 bases agree with TRBD1. CDR1 and CDR2 from the germline V gene are MNHNY and SVGAGI (reference sequence). With 2 bases clipped from V and 4 bases from J, the junction kept 0 bases outside the gene matches. This CDR3 is 14 amino acids long. CDR3 sequence reads: CASSYQGATGELFF. CDR3 nucleotides: TGTGCCAGCAGTTACCAGGGGGCCACCGGGGAGCTGTTTTTT.

The CDR3 region is CASSLMTSGSTDTQYF. CDR3 sequence (DNA): TGTGCCAGCAGCTTAATGACTAGCGGGTCCACAGATACGCAGTATTTT. The chain is built from TRBV7-8 and TRBJ2-3; 10 bases match TRBD2. Germline CDR1 SGHVS, CDR2 FQNEAQ. The CDR3 consists of 16 residues. Trimming at V came to 2 bases and at J to 2 bases, leaving 4 bases not matched to a gene.

V gene TRBV6-5 combines with J gene TRBJ1-3; 7 bases match TRBD1. Germline V gene sequence: CDR1 MNHEY, CDR2 SVGAGI. The CDR3 extends over 16 amino acids. V lost 4 bases, J lost 4 bases, and 10 bases stayed unmatched. Here the CDR3 reads CASSSGNRGAGNTIYF. The DNA for the CDR3 is TGTGCCAGCAGTTCCGGAAACAGGGGAGCGGGAAACACCATATATTTT.

The J gene is TRBJ2-1, the V gene TRBV20-1, with D perhaps TRBD1 (5 bases). Germline CDR1 reads DFQATT; CDR2 reads SNEGSKA (reference sequence). V gave up 3 bases and J gave up 5 bases, with 8 bases separating them. The CDR3 is 12 residues long. The CDR3 DNA is TGCAGTGCTAGTTTCAGGGACAATGAGCAGTTCTTC. It specifies CSASFRDNEQFF.

The rearrangement links TRBV24-1 to TRBJ2-3; 14 bases line up with TRBD2. This CDR3 region has 16 residues. V trimming: 4 bases; J trimming: 6 bases; junction bases outside the gene matches: 5. In germline, CDR1 is KGHDR, CDR2 SFDVKD. CDR3: CATSEPGLAGVDTQYF. CDR3 nucleotides: TGTGCCACCAGTGAGCCGGGACTAGCGGGAGTGGATACGCAGTATTTT.

This clone occurred a few times. V is TRBV28 and J is TRBJ1-4; TRBD1 agrees at 7 bases. There are 12 residues in the CDR3. Germline CDR1 reads MDHEN; CDR2 reads SYDVKM. The J segment lost 3 bases and the V segment lost 10 bases, leaving 2 bases of the junction unmatched. CDR3 sequence: CATGTANEKLFF. The CDR3 DNA reads as TGTGCCACCGGGACAGCTAATGAAAAACTGTTTTTT.

This chain links TRBV5-1 with TRBJ1-1; D unclear. Germline V gives CDR1 SGHRS, CDR2 YFSETQ. V dropped 2 bases and J dropped 3 bases, with 8 bases sitting between them. The CDR3 covers 13 residues. In nucleotides, the CDR3 is TGCGCCAGCAGCTTCCAAGCGGACACTGAAGCTTTCTTT. Translating gives CASSFQADTEAFF.

The chain combines TRBV7-9 with TRBJ2-2; 10 nucleotides agree with TRBD1. Trimming removed 5 bases from V and 13 bases from J; junction bases left unmatched: 7. The germline gives CDR1 SEHNR, CDR2 FQNEAQ (reference sequence). CDR3 size: 13 residues. CDR3 sequence reads: CASSGPGQGMLFF. The CDR3 DNA is TGTGCCAGCAGCGGACCGGGACAGGGGATGCTGTTTTTT.

The rearrangement links TRBV7-9 to TRBJ1-1, with 7 bases matching TRBD1. This CDR3 spans 15 amino acids. Germline lookup yields CDR1 SEHNR and CDR2 FQNEAQ (reference sequence). The ends lost 0 bases at V and 5 bases at J; junction bases unmatched: 6. This chain's CDR3 is CASSLAQGVGTEAFF. The CDR3 nucleotides are TGTGCCAGCAGCTTAGCGCAGGGGGTTGGTACTGAAGCTTTCTTT.

The rearrangement joins TRBV4-1 to TRBJ1-3, with 9 positions matching TRBD1. Germline V gene sequence: CDR1 MGHRA, CDR2 YSYEKL. Losses at the gene ends were 6 bases for V and 4 bases for J; bases not matched to a gene: 10. This CDR3 is built from 16 residues. The CDR3 sequence is CASSHPGQGRGNTIYF. The CDR3 nucleotides are TGCGCCAGCAGTCACCCGGGACAGGGAAGGGGAAACACCATATATTTT.

The CDR3 sequence is CASSDRDNNSPLHF. The CDR3 nucleotides read TGTGCCAGCAGCGACAGGGACAATAATTCACCCCTCCACTTT. The chain has TRBV14 and TRBJ1-6, with TRBD1 matching over 7 bases. Losses at the gene ends were 5 bases for V and 5 bases for J; bases not matched to a gene: 3. The CDR3 totals 14 residues. CDR1 is SGHDN, CDR2 FVKESK, per germline.

The chain links TRBV4-1 to TRBJ2-3, with D possibly being TRBD2 (5 bases). This CDR3 has 16 amino acids. V was clipped by 4 bases and J by 2 bases, with 16 bases between them. Germline lookup yields CDR1 MGHRA and CDR2 YSYEKL. DNA for the CDR3: TGCGCCAGCAGCCCCCGCGGACTCCTAAACACAGATACGCAGTATTTT. This codes for CASSPRGLLNTDTQYF.

This chain connects TRBV5-3 to TRBJ2-7; TRBD2 matches 9 bases. TRBV5-3 is given ORF status, its function remaining uncertain. There are 16 residues in the CDR3. V lost 4 bases, J lost 5 bases, and 13 bases stayed unmatched. The CDR3, as DNA: TGTGCCAGAAGCATGCGCGGTGCTAGCGGGGATAACGAGCAGTACTTC. Its translation is CARSMRGASGDNEQYF.

Worth noting for this clone: Other DNA sequences within the sample encode an identical CDR3. This rearrangement joins TRBV27 to TRBJ2-7; 8 bases line up with TRBD1. V lost 6 bases, J lost 1 base, and 2 bases stayed unmatched. Germline CDR1 MNHEY, CDR2 SMNVEV (reference sequence). The CDR3 totals 13 residues. The chain's CDR3 is CASSRDRSYEQYF. The DNA of the CDR3 is TGTGCCAGCAGCCGGGACAGGTCCTACGAGCAGTACTTC.